A single sample is the source of the 27 T cell receptor beta chains below, sequenced in a study of blood T cell repertoires in COVID-19. Produced via immunoSEQ multiplex PCR; TCRdb's table is partial and in-frame only. The sample shows roughly 260,000 clones, about four fifths of them seen only once. Sequencing used peripheral blood. These receptors were obtained from a woman in her 70s with acute or convalescent COVID-19.

This chain uses TRBV5-6 with TRBJ1-2; TRBD1 might be the D (5 bases). There are 14 residues in the CDR3. Between the trimmed V and J ends, which lost 3 bases and 0 bases, there was a span of 9 bases. CDR1 and CDR2 from the germline V gene are SGHDT and YYEEEE. CDR3 in amino acids: CASSSDISNYGYTF. The CDR3 nucleotides read TGTGCCAGCAGCTCGGACATTTCTAACTATGGCTACACCTTC.

The J gene is TRBJ2-3, the V gene TRBV3-1 (or the pseudogene TRBV3-2); 8 bases match TRBD2. After removal of 1 base from V and 0 bases from J, the junction contained 6 bases not matched to a gene. Germline V gene lookup returns CDR1 LGHDT and CDR2 YNNKEL (reference sequence). The CDR3 contains 17 residues. DNA for the CDR3: TGTGCCAGCAGCCAAGGACACGGGGGGGCTAGCACAGATACGCAGTATTTT. It yields the protein CASSQGHGGASTDTQYF.

In DNA form, the CDR3 reads TGTGCCAGCAGAGCACTAGCGGGGACCTACAATGAGCAGTTCTTC. As protein: CASRALAGTYNEQFF. V is TRBV9 and J is TRBJ2-1; 10 bases are shared with TRBD2. V trimming: 5 bases; J trimming: 2 bases; junction bases outside the gene matches: 4. The CDR3 covers 15 residues. Germline loops: CDR1 SGDLS, CDR2 YYNGEE.

The rearrangement uses TRBV6-2 or TRBV6-3 and TRBJ1-1; 8 bases are a match to TRBD1. The ends lost 7 bases at V and 7 bases at J; junction bases unmatched: 14. The germline V gene has CDR1 MNHEY and CDR2 SVGEGT. The CDR3 consists of 15 residues. The CDR3 sequence: CASNPSGTGKYEAFF. CDR3 nucleotides: TGTGCCAGCAACCCTTCCGGGACAGGAAAATATGAAGCTTTCTTT.

This clone was detected only a few times. The V and J genes are TRBV12-3 or TRBV12-4 and TRBJ1-4; D possibly corresponds to TRBD1 (5 bases). The CDR3 consists of 13 residues. V was shortened by 1 base and J by 11 bases, with 11 bases between the two germline ends. The CDR3 region is CASSLGGDWKLFF. For the CDR3, the DNA is TGTGCCAGCAGTTTAGGGGGCGACTGGAAACTGTTTTTT.

The rearrangement uses TRBV2 and TRBJ1-5; D is unresolved. Trimming stripped 0 bases from V and 9 bases from J, with 9 bases between. The CDR3 loop spans 13 amino acids. Germline CDR1 SNHLY, CDR2 FYNNEI. CDR3 region: CASSEAPRGPQHF. For the CDR3, the DNA is TGTGCCAGCAGTGAAGCCCCGAGAGGGCCCCAGCATTTT. Drawing the rest from reference TRBV2 and TRBJ1-5, the complete variable domain is EPEVTQTPSHQVTQMGQEVILRCVPISNHLYFYWYRQILGQKVEFLVSFYNNEISEKSEIFDDQFSVERPDGSNFTLKIRSTKLEDSAMYFCASSEAPRGPQHFGDGTRLSIL.

This clone was observed a single time. The rearrangement joins TRBV29-1 to TRBJ2-1; perhaps TRBD2 as D (5 bases). From germline, CDR1 is SQVTM and CDR2 ANQGSEA. V lost 4 bases and J 0 bases, leaving 13 bases between the germline ends. The CDR3 runs 15 residues. The CDR3 here is CSVARGFSSYNEQFF. The CDR3 DNA is TGCAGCGTTGCTCGGGGATTCAGCTCCTACAATGAGCAGTTCTTC.

This chain uses TRBV3-1 (or the pseudogene TRBV3-2) with TRBJ2-4, with 8 positions matching TRBD2. The germline gives CDR1 LGHDT, CDR2 YNNKEL (reference sequence). V dropped 4 bases and J dropped 13; count of bases not matched to a gene: 9. This CDR3 is built from 13 residues. CDR3 bases: TGTGCCAGCAGCCGGGCGGGGGGTAGGATGCAGTACTTC. Translation: CASSRAGGRMQYF.

This clone appeared once. This chain joins TRBV6-6 and TRBJ2-7; a weak D match, TRBD1 (7 bases). V lost 6 bases, J lost 2 bases, and 14 bases lay in between. The CDR3 loop spans 14 amino acids. CDR1 MNHNY and CDR2 SVGAGI come from the germline V gene (reference sequence). CDR3 sequence: CASRNSGGPYEQYF. The CDR3 nucleotides read TGTGCCAGCAGAAACTCAGGGGGGCCCTACGAGCAGTACTTC.

The rearrangement joins TRBV7-8 to TRBJ1-5; D not certain. This CDR3 is built from 15 residues. Trimming left V 2 bases short and J 3 bases short, with 11 bases between. Germline V gene lookup returns CDR1 SGHVS and CDR2 FQNEAQ. In nucleotides, the CDR3 is TGTGCCAGCAGCTTATCGACTGAAAACAATCAGCCCCAGCATTTT. This sequence encodes CASSLSTENNQPQHF.

The rearrangement joins TRBV5-6 to TRBJ1-6, with D perhaps matching TRBD1 (5 bases). V shed 2 bases and J shed 6 bases, with 6 bases lying between them. Germline assignment: CDR1 SGHDT and CDR2 YYEEEE. CDR3 size: 13 residues. The CDR3 region has the DNA TGTGCCAGCAGCTTCGACAGTAATTCACCCCTCCACTTT. This sequence encodes CASSFDSNSPLHF.

The rearrangement links TRBV30 to TRBJ1-1, with D perhaps TRBD1 (6 bases). Germline V gene data show CDR1 as GTSNPN and CDR2 as SVGIG (reference sequence). Trimming removed 3 bases at V and 2 bases at J, with 10 bases between. This CDR3 is 13 amino acids long. CDR3 DNA: TGTGCCTGGAGCAGACAGGCAAACACTGAAGCTTTCTTT. Translated, it gives CAWSRQANTEAFF.

V is TRBV7-2 and J is TRBJ1-5; the D gene is possibly TRBD1 (5 bases). The CDR3 has 17 residues. Germline V CDR1 and CDR2: SGHTA, FQGNSA. V was clipped by 0 bases and J by 1 base, with 13 bases between them. The CDR3 is CASSLAWGLGSNQPQHF. CDR3 nucleotides: TGTGCCAGCAGCTTAGCCTGGGGCCTGGGGAGCAATCAGCCCCAGCATTTT.

This sequence joins TRBV30 and TRBJ1-2; D is unclear. CDR1 and CDR2 from the germline V gene are GTSNPN and SVGIG (reference sequence). Trimming stripped 4 bases from V and 3 bases from J, with 12 bases between. The CDR3 loop spans 13 amino acids. The CDR3 DNA reads as TGTGCCTGGATGGGCATAGGTGACTATGGCTACACCTTC. Its protein is CAWMGIGDYGYTF.

The gene calls are TRBV4-3 and TRBJ2-1; D ambiguous. In germline, CDR1 is LGHNA, CDR2 YSLEER. V shed 1 base and J shed 3 bases, with 4 bases lying between them. The CDR3 covers 13 residues. The CDR3 coding sequence is TGCGCCAGCAGCCAAGTCAGCTACAATGAGCAGTTCTTC. Encoded protein: CASSQVSYNEQFF.

This clone was counted a single time. The V gene is TRBV11-2, the J gene TRBJ1-4; 7 nucleotides align to TRBD1. Germline V gives CDR1 SGHAT, CDR2 FQNNGV. CDR3 length: 15 amino acids. Germline trimming cut 7 bases from V and 8 bases from J; bases unmatched to any gene: 13. The DNA of the CDR3 is TGTGCCAGCATTAGGAGACAGGGAAGGAGAGAAAAACTGTTTTTT. This sequence encodes CASIRRQGRREKLFF.

This chain joins TRBV29-1 and TRBJ1-2; D might be TRBD1 (6 bases). In germline, CDR1 is SQVTM, CDR2 ANQGSEA. Trimming removed 7 bases at V and 0 bases at J, with 9 bases between. There are 12 residues in the CDR3. The CDR3: CSAAGANYGYTF. CDR3 nucleotides: TGCAGCGCGGCAGGGGCTAACTATGGCTACACCTTC.

V and J are TRBV28 and TRBJ1-2; weak D call: TRBD1 (6 bases). Trimming cost V 7 bases and J 7 bases, with 19 bases left between them. CDR3 size: 14 residues. CDR1 and CDR2 from the germline V gene are MDHEN and SYDVKM. This CDR3 is CASTFLGGDGGYTF. The CDR3 DNA follows: TGTGCCAGCACTTTTTTAGGGGGAGATGGTGGCTACACCTTC.

This clone was seen a few times. The chain combines TRBV7-8 with TRBJ1-1, with 8 bases matching TRBD1. V gave up 1 base and J gave up 7 bases; unmatched junction bases: 8. Per the germline V gene, CDR1 is SGHVS and CDR2 is FQNEAQ. The CDR3 length is 15 residues. The CDR3 DNA reads as TGTGCCAGCAGCTTAGGACAGGGGAGTATTGGTGAAGCTTTCTTT. Translating it yields CASSLGQGSIGEAFF.

The gene calls are TRBV10-3 and TRBJ2-7; D not certain. The CDR3 contains 13 residues. Trimming left V 6 bases short and J 3 bases short, with 12 bases between. Per the germline V gene, CDR1 is ENHRY and CDR2 is SYGVKD. The CDR3 is CAISPSRNYEQYF. CDR3 coding DNA: TGTGCCATCAGCCCTTCCCGTAACTACGAGCAGTACTTC.

The CDR3 sequence is CATKDREASYGYTF. The CDR3 DNA sequence: TGTGCCACCAAAGACCGGGAAGCTTCATATGGCTACACCTTC. V usage is TRBV6-5 and J usage is TRBJ1-2; no firm D call. Trimming cost V 10 bases and J 5 bases, with 20 bases left between them. The germline CDR1 and CDR2 sequences are MNHEY and SVGAGI. This CDR3 spans 14 amino acids.

V is TRBV5-4 and J is TRBJ2-7, with TRBD2 matching 10 bases. CDR1 is SGHNT and CDR2 is YYREEE in the germline V gene (reference sequence). Trimming cost V 0 bases and J 0 bases; bases outside gene matches: 3. The CDR3 is made up of 16 amino acids. CDR3 nucleotide sequence: TGTGCCAGCAGCTTGGCTAGCGGGGGCATCTCCTACGAGCAGTACTTC. As protein: CASSLASGGISYEQYF.

The V gene is TRBV6-5, the J gene TRBJ1-6; 9 positions match TRBD1. Germline V CDR1 and CDR2: MNHEY, SVGAGI. The CDR3 is 15 residues long. Trimming took 0 bases from V and 9 from J; bases not matched to a gene: 3. CDR3 nucleotide sequence: TGTGCCAGCAGTTACTCGGGACAGGGCGTTTCACCCCTCCACTTT. Protein: CASSYSGQGVSPLHF.

V is TRBV11-2 and J is TRBJ1-1; 8 positions agree with TRBD1. Germline assignment: CDR1 SGHAT and CDR2 FQNNGV. Trimming removed 3 bases from V and 4 bases from J; junction bases left unmatched: 1. CDR3 length equals 13 residues. For the CDR3, the DNA is TGTGCCAGCAGCTTCACAGGGGGCACTGAAGCTTTCTTT. Protein sequence: CASSFTGGTEAFF.

The CDR3 reads CASSQGLGQFNQPQHF. The CDR3 DNA reads as TGCGCCAGCAGCCAAGGGTTGGGGCAGTTCAATCAGCCCCAGCATTTT. The chain joins TRBV4-1 to TRBJ1-5, with D possibly being TRBD1 (5 bases). Looked up from germline, CDR1 is MGHRA and CDR2 is YSYEKL. V was clipped by 1 base and J by 3 bases, with 13 bases between them. This CDR3 is 16 amino acids long.

The V call is TRBV15, the J call TRBJ1-4; TRBD1 matches 9 bases. CDR1 is LNHNV and CDR2 is YYDKDF in the germline V gene (reference sequence). V lost 5 bases and J lost 8; bases outside the gene matches: 9. CDR3 length: 15 amino acids. The CDR3 nucleotides read TGTGCCACCAGCCCTCGACAGGGGGGGAAGGAAAAACTGTTTTTT. Its protein product is CATSPRQGGKEKLFF.

This clone appeared a single time. V is TRBV7-6 and J is TRBJ2-7, with TRBD2 matching 11 bases. This CDR3 is built from 15 residues. Germline V gene lookup returns CDR1 SGHVS and CDR2 FNYEAQ. V lost 5 bases and J lost 2; bases outside the gene matches: 5. CDR3 nucleotide sequence: TGTGCCAGCAGCCCGCTAGCGGGGGGCCCCTACGAGCAGTACTTC. This codes for CASSPLAGGPYEQYF. Together with reference TRBV7-6 and TRBJ2-7, the CDR3 gives the full variable domain: GAGVSQSPRYKVTKRGQDVALRCDPISGHVSLYWYRQALGQGPEFLTYFNYEAQQDKSGLPNDRFSAERPEGSISTLTIQRTEQRDSAMYRCASSPLAGGPYEQYFGPGTRLTVT.